This T cell receptor (beta chain) was sequenced for a study of shared T cell receptors in the human thymus. Here immunoSEQ multiplex PCR was the method, and the copy in TCRdb shows in-frame clones only, minus some. The sample carries about 710,000 clones, about 89% recorded once. The same data also went into a second study, on human thymus T cells. That publication notes: Thymus tissue was removed during corrective cardiac surgery. Overlap was high between thymic repertoires from unrelated individuals, as reported in related research.

Material for sequencing was thymocytes. The clonotype originates from a boy younger than two with a congenital heart defect.

The CDR3, as DNA: TGTGCCAGCAGCCCGAGCGGGGGCAACTACGAGCAGTACTTC. This sequence encodes CASSPSGGNYEQYF. This sequence joins TRBV7-2 and TRBJ2-7, with 8 bases aligning to TRBD2. V lost 5 bases, J lost 3 bases, and 6 bases stayed unmatched. The CDR3 loop spans 14 amino acids. The germline CDR1 and CDR2 sequences are SGHTA and FQGNSA. Complete variable domain (other parts from reference TRBV7-2 and TRBJ2-7): GAGVSQSPSNKVTEKGKDVELRCDPISGHTALYWYRQSLGQGLEFLIYFQGNSAPDKSGLPSDRFSAERTGGSVSTLTIQRTQQEDSAVYLCASSPSGGNYEQYFGPGTRLTVT.